Presented here are 16 T cell receptor beta chains from one specimen sequenced in a study of cytomegalovirus exposure and HLA in healthy donors. The PCR had 60 Vbeta and 13 Jbeta primers. Profiling relied on immunoSEQ multiplex PCR, and the TCRdb table lists in-frame clones only, not all of them. Found here are around 200,000 clones, 70% to 85% of them singletons; the top ten hold 3.5% to 5%. Sequenced: PBMCs. The origin of the receptors is a woman in her 30s in good health and CMV-seropositive.

The chain combines TRBV12-2 with TRBJ1-2; TRBD1 is taken as the D call from the table, unchecked against the DNA. TRBV12-2 is labeled a pseudogene. The CDR3 contains 13 residues. CDR3 in amino acids: CASRPDRLDGYTF. The CDR3 DNA follows: TGTGCAAGTCGCCCGGACAGGTTGGATGGCTACACCTTC.

The genes are TRBV2 and TRBJ2-2; 10 bases fit TRBD2. Germline trimming cut 5 bases from V and 0 bases from J; bases unmatched to any gene: 6. The CDR3 runs 17 residues. Germline V gene sequence: CDR1 SNHLY, CDR2 FYNNEI. CDR3 in amino acids: CASSPEGLAANTGELFF. CDR3 nucleotides: TGTGCCAGCAGTCCCGAAGGACTAGCGGCGAACACCGGGGAGCTGTTTTTT.

For the CDR3, the DNA is TGCGCCAGCAGCCCGAAAACAGGGGCCGAGCAGTACTTC. Its protein is CASSPKTGAEQYF. The J gene is TRBJ2-7, the V gene TRBV5-1, with 7 bases aligning to TRBD1. CDR1 and CDR2 from the germline V gene are SGHRS and YFSETQ. The CDR3 sequence is 13 residues long. After removal of 4 bases from V and 6 bases from J, the junction contained 7 bases not matched to a gene.

J is TRBJ1-2 and V is TRBV6-5, with TRBD1 as a possible D gene (5 bases). CDR1 is MNHEY, CDR2 SVGAGI, per germline. This CDR3 spans 16 amino acids. The V and J ends lost 2 bases and 7 bases respectively, with 20 bases between them. CDR3 nucleotides: TGTGCCAGCAGTTACGTGGCAGGGAGGGATTCACGTGGCTACACCTTC. This encodes CASSYVAGRDSRGYTF.

This chain connects TRBV4-1 to TRBJ1-1; 8 positions match TRBD1. The CDR3 runs 14 residues. Germline CDR1 MGHRA, CDR2 YSYEKL. Trimming removed 4 bases from V and 3 bases from J; junction bases left unmatched: 4. The CDR3 spells CASSRDRRDTEAFF. The CDR3 nucleotides are TGCGCCAGCAGCCGGGACAGGAGGGACACTGAAGCTTTCTTT.

The J gene is TRBJ1-2, the V gene TRBV19, with D possibly matching TRBD1 (5 bases). The germline gives CDR1 LNHDA, CDR2 SQIVND (reference sequence). CDR3 size: 14 residues. Trimming left V 3 bases short and J 0 bases short, with 8 bases between. The chain's CDR3 is CASSILGPNYGYTF. Written as DNA, the CDR3 is TGTGCCAGTAGTATTTTGGGGCCTAACTATGGCTACACCTTC.

In this sample, this clone turned up once. This chain links TRBV7-2 with TRBJ1-2; possible D gene TRBD1, 6 bases. Trimming pared 0 bases from V and 0 bases from J, leaving 8 bases between. The length of the CDR3 is 15 residues. Germline CDR1 is SGHTA and CDR2 is FQGNSA. In DNA, the CDR3 is TGTGCCAGCAGCTTAGCCCCAGGGGCTAACTATGGCTACACCTTC. Translated: CASSLAPGANYGYTF. Drawing the rest from reference TRBV7-2 and TRBJ1-2, the complete variable domain is GAGVSQSPSNKVTEKGKDVELRCDPISGHTALYWYRQSLGQGLEFLIYFQGNSAPDKSGLPSDRFSAERTGGSVSTLTIQRTQQEDSAVYLCASSLAPGANYGYTFGSGTRLTVV.

About this clone: One end of the junction is discordant with germline, which a read error may explain. In nucleotides, the CDR3 is TGCGCCAGCAGCTTGGTTCAGGGGGCGAAAGGAGAGGCCCAGTACTTC. Amino acid sequence: CASSLVQGAKGEAQYF. This chain uses TRBV5-1 with TRBJ2-5; 8 bases line up with TRBD1. Germline V gives CDR1 SGHRS, CDR2 YFSETQ. This CDR3 region has 16 residues.

This clone was picked up one time. The rearrangement uses TRBV6-6 and TRBJ2-3; 14 bases line up with TRBD2. J was trimmed by 1 base and V by 4 bases; bases with no gene match: 1. CDR3 length: 16 amino acids. Germline V lookup: CDR1 MNHNY, CDR2 SVGAGI (reference sequence). DNA of the CDR3: TGTGCCAGCAGTTCGGGACTAGCGGGGGGCACAGATACGCAGTATTTT. The encoded protein is CASSSGLAGGTDTQYF.

V and J are TRBV7-2 and TRBJ2-6; tentatively, D is TRBD2 (5 bases). The germline gives CDR1 SGHTA, CDR2 FQGNSA. There are 15 residues in the CDR3. V was pared by 7 bases and J by 2 bases, with 12 bases between. The CDR3 protein is CASTKGGAGANVLTF. The CDR3 nucleotides are TGTGCCAGCACCAAAGGAGGAGCTGGGGCCAACGTCCTGACTTTC.

V gene TRBV6-5 combines with J gene TRBJ1-1; TRBD1 might be the D (5 bases). This CDR3 contains 13 residues. V was pared by 6 bases and J by 4 bases, with 12 bases between. Germline assignment: CDR1 MNHEY and CDR2 SVGAGI. The CDR3: CASSSGGFTEAFF. In DNA, the CDR3 is TGTGCCAGCAGCTCCGGGGGGTTCACTGAAGCTTTCTTT.

This chain links TRBV18 with TRBJ1-5; D call uncertain. Trimming removed 1 base at V and 5 bases at J, with 12 bases between. Germline lookup yields CDR1 KGHSH and CDR2 LQKENI. The CDR3 sequence is 15 residues long. The CDR3 protein is CASSPRTGSDQPQHF. The DNA for the CDR3 is TGTGCCAGCTCACCACGAACCGGGTCGGATCAGCCCCAGCATTTT.

The V gene is TRBV29-1, the J gene TRBJ1-2, with D unclear. In germline, CDR1 is SQVTM, CDR2 ANQGSEA. This CDR3 spans 16 amino acids. Trimming left V 3 bases short and J 5 bases short, with 22 bases between. The CDR3 spells CSVDYLPARTEYGYTF. The CDR3 DNA reads as TGCAGCGTTGACTATCTCCCAGCTCGGACTGAGTATGGCTACACCTTC.

CDR3 nucleotides: TGCGCCAGCAGCCCAGTAGAGGGAACGACCTACGAGCAGTACTTC. Encoded protein: CASSPVEGTTYEQYF. This chain uses TRBV4-1 with TRBJ2-7, with D possibly matching TRBD2 (5 bases). Germline loops: CDR1 MGHRA, CDR2 YSYEKL. Trimming cost V 4 bases and J 2 bases, with 15 bases left between them. This CDR3 is built from 15 residues.

The rearrangement joins TRBV11-3 to TRBJ2-7, with 12 bases that match TRBD2. The CDR3 consists of 16 residues. Trimming cost V 2 bases and J 5 bases; bases outside gene matches: 7. The germline gives CDR1 SGHNT, CDR2 YENEEA. Here the CDR3 reads CASSLRSSGRVNEQYF. CDR3 bases: TGTGCCAGCAGCTTACGGTCTAGCGGGAGGGTCAACGAGCAGTACTTC.

The V call is TRBV9, the J call TRBJ2-3, with 8 positions matching TRBD2. The V gene's germline CDR1 is SGDLS and CDR2 YYNGEE. This CDR3 region has 16 residues. V lost 2 bases, J lost 5 bases, and 10 bases stayed unmatched. The CDR3 here is CASSVSGGVTGDTQYF. The CDR3 DNA reads TGTGCCAGCAGCGTCAGCGGGGGCGTTACGGGAGATACGCAGTATTTT.